The sequence of this TCR beta chain was determined in a study of CD8 T cells in Susac syndrome. Random hexamers were used to reverse transcribe the RNA input (about 0.5 to 1 ug). TCRdb reanalysed the immunoSEQ multiplex PCR reads using MiXCR and keeps one entry per CDR3 protein. Of 150,000 to 200,000 distinct CDR3 sequences listed, roughly 90% are singletons. This clonotype was observed a few times. Trimming removed 3 bases from V and 4 bases from J; junction bases left unmatched: 0. The CDR3 consists of 15 residues. This rearrangement joins TRBV12-3 or TRBV12-4 to TRBJ2-1; 13 nucleotides align to TRBD2. This clonotype originated in a human donor with Susac syndrome. The specimen was CD4+ T cells from PBMCs. CDR3 sequence (DNA): TGTGCCAGCAGTTTGACTAGCGGGGGGTACAATGAGCAGTTCTTC. It is translated as CASSLTSGGYNEQFF.